This TCR beta chain appears in the sequencing data of a study of CD8+ T cells in alopecia areata. The germline V gene encodes CDR1 MGHRA and CDR2 YSYEKL. CDR3 length equals 14 residues. The treatment: oral pan-JAK inhibitor, 5-10 mg twice daily. About this clone itself: The junction and the germline gene differ at one end; a read error may be behind it.

After isolation, RNA underwent reverse transcription to generate cDNA as the sequencing template. Profiling relied on immunoSEQ multiplex PCR, and the TCRdb table lists in-frame clones only, not all of them. The table records about 120,000 clones, 45% to 65% of them present only once. This rearrangement joins TRBV4-1 to TRBJ2-7, with D possibly matching TRBD2 (7 bases). This clonotype was obtained from a human donor with alopecia areata. Sequences were derived from CD4+ T cells sorted from blood, sampled at week 24, from a patient treated with tofacitinib. The CDR3 sequence is CASSQGEGGYEQYF. The CDR3 coding sequence is TGTGCCAGCAGCCAAGGGGAGGGGGGGTACGAGCAGTACTTC.